These 9 T cell receptor beta chains were all obtained from the same sample, sequenced in a study of graft-versus-host responses after intestinal transplantation. Data came from immunoSEQ multiplex PCR; TCRdb stores just in-frame clones and leaves some out. The sample consists of over 55,000 clones, 90% of them appearing once. Antigens for these TCRs are unknown. Here the sequenced sample was unstimulated CD8+ T cells sorted from spleen or lymph node cells, taken before intestinal transplant. Receptors originate from a human donor who received an intestinal transplant.

This sequence joins TRBV15 and TRBJ2-7, with unresolved D. V was cut by 0 bases and J by 5 bases, with 5 bases left in between. CDR3 length: 12 amino acids. CDR1 and CDR2 from the germline V gene are LNHNV and YYDKDF (reference sequence). CDR3 sequence (DNA): TGTGCCACCAGCAGAGATAGTGACGAGCAGTACTTC. It is translated as CATSRDSDEQYF.

In its sample, this clone was seen once. The chain joins TRBV7-8 to TRBJ1-5; 9 bases match TRBD1. The germline V gene encodes CDR1 SGHVS and CDR2 FQNEAQ. CDR3 length: 16 amino acids. V shed 3 bases and J 6 bases; nucleotides not matched to a gene: 9. The CDR3 DNA is TGTGCCAGCAGCTTCCGGACAGGGGAGAGTGGTCAGCCCCAGCATTTT. Its protein is CASSFRTGESGQPQHF.

V is TRBV5-8 and J is TRBJ2-1; a weak D match, TRBD2 (5 bases). This CDR3 is 15 amino acids long. V gave up 6 bases and J gave up 8 bases, with 21 bases separating them. The germline V gene has CDR1 SGHTS and CDR2 YDEGEE. CDR3 sequence (DNA): TGTGCCAGCATAATATACACCGGGATAGAAGATGAGCAGTTCTTC. This encodes CASIIYTGIEDEQFF. Full variable domain (remainder filled in from reference TRBV5-8 and TRBJ2-1): EAGVTQSPTHLIKTRGQQATLRCSPISGHTSVYWYQQALGLGLQFLLWYDEGEERNRGNFPPRFSGRQFPNYSSELNVNALELEDSALYLCASIIYTGIEDEQFFGPGTRLTVL.

In DNA, the CDR3 is TGTGCCACCAGAACTGGGGGCCGAGGGGACGAGCAGTACTTC. The encoded protein is CATRTGGRGDEQYF. V and J are TRBV15 and TRBJ2-7; TRBD1 might be the D (6 bases). The CDR3 is 14 residues long. The V gene lost 6 bases and the J gene lost 5 bases, with 17 bases spanning the gap. Germline lookup yields CDR1 LNHNV and CDR2 YYDKDF (reference sequence).

The chain carries TRBV13 and TRBJ1-6; 7 positions match TRBD1. The CDR3 covers 16 residues. Germline V gives CDR1 PRHDT, CDR2 FYEKMQ (reference sequence). Losses at the gene ends were 3 bases for V and 7 bases for J; bases not matched to a gene: 9. The CDR3 nucleotides are TGTGCCAGCAGCTTTCAAGGGGGCTTCGGCAATTCACCCCTCCACTTT. Translation: CASSFQGGFGNSPLHF.

The genes are TRBV10-1 and TRBJ2-5; TRBD2 might be the D (6 bases). This CDR3 is built from 14 residues. Per the germline V gene, CDR1 is WNHNN and CDR2 is SYGVQD (reference sequence). V dropped 0 bases and J dropped 2 bases, with 7 bases sitting between them. CDR3 in amino acids: CASSESEGQETQYF. CDR3 nucleotide sequence: TGCGCCAGCAGTGAGTCGGAGGGGCAAGAGACCCAGTACTTC.

The chain recombines TRBV5-1 with TRBJ2-1; TRBD2 matches at 15 bases. CDR1 is SGHRS, CDR2 YFSETQ, per germline. J was trimmed by 7 bases and V by 4 bases; bases with no gene match: 9. This CDR3 has 17 residues. Here the CDR3 reads CASSPWTSGGAGNEQFF. The CDR3 DNA reads TGCGCCAGCAGCCCCTGGACTAGCGGGGGGGCGGGTAATGAGCAGTTCTTC.

The rearrangement joins TRBV7-9 to TRBJ1-1; no clear D. V was shortened by 4 bases and J by 3 bases, with 6 bases between the two germline ends. The CDR3 sequence is 12 residues long. CDR1 and CDR2 (germline): SEHNR, FQNEAQ (reference sequence). The CDR3: CASSSTDTEAFF. Written as DNA, the CDR3 is TGTGCCAGCAGCTCCACAGACACTGAAGCTTTCTTT.

V is TRBV7-8 and J is TRBJ2-7; 7 bases line up with TRBD2. Germline CDR1 reads SGHVS; CDR2 reads FQNEAQ. The V and J ends lost 3 bases and 5 bases, in that order; junction bases with no gene match: 4. This CDR3 is 13 amino acids long. Here the CDR3 DNA reads TGTGCCAGCAGCTTGGGGGGGACGAACGAGCAGTACTTC. Translating gives CASSLGGTNEQYF.